Below, 9 T cell receptor beta chains from the same sample are listed, as sequenced in a study of T cell responses to AZD1222 COVID-19 vaccine. Profiling relied on immunoSEQ multiplex PCR, and the TCRdb table lists in-frame clones only, not all of them. Altogether around 190,000 clones are present, around 94% being singletons, with the ten largest covering over 1%. This sample comprised peripheral blood, obtained on day 0 of AZD1222 vaccination. These receptors all come from an adult in good health.

The DNA of the CDR3 is TGCAGTGCGACAACTGGAAACACCATATATTTT. This translates into CSATTGNTIYF. The gene calls are TRBV20-1 and TRBJ1-3; the D is unclear. The CDR3 is 11 residues long. CDR1 and CDR2 (germline): DFQATT, SNEGSKA (reference sequence). The germline V and J ends were trimmed by 6 bases and 2 bases, with 5 bases remaining between them.

V gene TRBV2 combines with J gene TRBJ1-2; the D is unclear. Trimming stripped 7 bases from V and 4 bases from J, with 16 bases between. The CDR3 is 14 residues long. Germline V CDR1 and CDR2: SNHLY, FYNNEI. The chain's CDR3 is CASTYIGEGYGYTF. As DNA, the CDR3 is TGTGCCAGCACATATATCGGGGAAGGCTATGGCTACACCTTC.

V and J are TRBV2 and TRBJ1-5, with TRBD1 matching over 11 bases. Germline CDR1 is SNHLY and CDR2 is FYNNEI. The CDR3 loop spans 16 amino acids. Unmatched junction bases numbered 6, after V lost 6 bases and J lost 2 bases. The CDR3 nucleotides read TGTGCCAGCAGCCGGGACAGGGGGGCGGGCAATCAGCCCCAGCATTTT. It translates to CASSRDRGAGNQPQHF.

The V gene is TRBV7-9, the J gene TRBJ1-2; D unresolved. This CDR3 has 14 residues. V shed 0 bases and J shed 0 bases, with 5 bases lying between them. From germline, CDR1 is SEHNR and CDR2 FQNEAQ (reference sequence). The CDR3: CASSLATPNYGYTF. The CDR3, as DNA: TGTGCCAGCAGCTTAGCGACCCCTAACTATGGCTACACCTTC.

The chain is built from TRBV14 and TRBJ1-1, with D unresolved. V lost 1 base, J lost 1 base, and 7 bases lay in between. The CDR3 spans 14 residues. Germline assignment: CDR1 SGHDN and CDR2 FVKESK. CDR3 protein: CASSQGVRNTEAFF. CDR3 coding DNA: TGTGCCAGCAGCCAAGGGGTCAGGAACACTGAAGCTTTCTTT. Full variable domain (rest looked up from reference TRBV14 and TRBJ1-1): EAGVTQFPSHSVIEKGQTVTLRCDPISGHDNLYWYRRVMGKEIKFLLHFVKESKQDESGMPNNRFLAERTGGTYSTLKVQPAELEDSGVYFCASSQGVRNTEAFFGQGTRLTVV.

This chain connects TRBV19 to TRBJ1-1; D might be TRBD1 (5 bases). The V gene's germline CDR1 is LNHDA and CDR2 SQIVND (reference sequence). Trimming cost V 3 bases and J 0 bases, with 14 bases left between them. The CDR3 has 16 amino acids. In DNA form, the CDR3 reads TGTGCCAGTAGTATCGACGGGGCGGGGATGAACACTGAAGCTTTCTTT. Translated, it gives CASSIDGAGMNTEAFF. The full variable domain, completed using reference TRBV19 and TRBJ1-1, is DGGITQSPKYLFRKEGQNVTLSCEQNLNHDAMYWYRQDPGQGLRLIYYSQIVNDFQKGDIAEGYSVSREKKESFPLTVTSAQKNPTAFYLCASSIDGAGMNTEAFFGQGTRLTVV.

V usage is TRBV27 and J usage is TRBJ1-1; D may be TRBD1 (5 bases). V shed 2 bases and J shed 1 base, with 11 bases lying between them. The CDR3 is 15 residues long. Germline values: CDR1 MNHEY, CDR2 SMNVEV (reference sequence). For the CDR3, the DNA is TGTGCCAGCAGTTTAATAGCAGGGCCGAACACTGAAGCTTTCTTT. Its protein is CASSLIAGPNTEAFF.

This chain joins TRBV7-9 and TRBJ2-3; 7 positions agree with TRBD2. The trim removed 11 bases at V and 0 bases at J, leaving 5 bases unmatched. Germline V gene sequence: CDR1 SEHNR, CDR2 FQNEAQ (reference sequence). This CDR3 contains 13 residues. For the CDR3, the DNA is TGTGCCTGCGATAGCGGGAGCACAGATACGCAGTATTTT. This translates into CACDSGSTDTQYF.

This rearrangement joins TRBV14 to TRBJ2-7; D might be TRBD1 (5 bases). Germline lookup yields CDR1 SGHDN and CDR2 FVKESK. With 0 bases removed from V and 5 bases from J, the gap between germline ends came to 11 bases. CDR3 length: 14 amino acids. This CDR3 is CASSQDKGRDEQYF. The DNA of the CDR3 is TGTGCCAGCAGCCAAGACAAGGGGCGCGACGAGCAGTACTTC.